This T cell receptor beta chain was identified during a study of blood T cell repertoires in COVID-19. The CDR3 contains 15 residues. CDR1 is LGHDT and CDR2 is YNNKEL in the germline V gene (reference sequence). Trimming at V came to 2 bases and at J to 6 bases, leaving 6 bases not matched to a gene. Produced via immunoSEQ multiplex PCR; TCRdb's table is partial and in-frame only. The sample carries roughly 200,000 clones, approximately 85% recorded once. The rearrangement uses TRBV3-1 (or the pseudogene TRBV3-2) and TRBJ2-1, with 8 bases that match TRBD2. The sequenced sample consisted of PBMCs or T cells enriched from blood (not recorded which). The receptor comes from a man aged 35-49 years who had recovered from COVID-19. CDR3 loop: CASSQMRGASNEQFF. In DNA form, the CDR3 reads TGTGCCAGCAGCCAAATGCGGGGGGCCAGCAATGAGCAGTTCTTC.